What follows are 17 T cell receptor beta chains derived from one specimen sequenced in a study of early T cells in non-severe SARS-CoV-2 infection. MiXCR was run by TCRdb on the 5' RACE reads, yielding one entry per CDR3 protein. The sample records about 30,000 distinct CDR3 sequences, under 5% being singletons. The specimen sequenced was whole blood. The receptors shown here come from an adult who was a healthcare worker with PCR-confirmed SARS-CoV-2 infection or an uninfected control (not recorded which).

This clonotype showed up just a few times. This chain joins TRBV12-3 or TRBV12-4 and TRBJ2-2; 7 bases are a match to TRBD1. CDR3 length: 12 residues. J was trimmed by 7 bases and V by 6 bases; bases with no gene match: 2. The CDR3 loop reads CASSTGDGELFF. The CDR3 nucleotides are TGTGCCAGCAGCACAGGGGACGGGGAGCTGTTTTTT.

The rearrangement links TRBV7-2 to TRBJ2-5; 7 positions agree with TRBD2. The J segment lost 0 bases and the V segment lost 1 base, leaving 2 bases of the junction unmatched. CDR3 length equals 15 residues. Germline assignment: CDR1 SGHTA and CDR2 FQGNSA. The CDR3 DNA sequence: TGTGCCAGCAGCTTAGGGGGGACTAACCAAGAGACCCAGTACTTC. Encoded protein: CASSLGGTNQETQYF.

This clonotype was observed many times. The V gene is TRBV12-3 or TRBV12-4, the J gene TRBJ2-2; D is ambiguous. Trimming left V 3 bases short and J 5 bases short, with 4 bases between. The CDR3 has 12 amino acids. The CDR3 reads CASSFGTGELFF. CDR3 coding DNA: TGTGCCAGCAGTTTTGGGACCGGGGAGCTGTTTTTT.

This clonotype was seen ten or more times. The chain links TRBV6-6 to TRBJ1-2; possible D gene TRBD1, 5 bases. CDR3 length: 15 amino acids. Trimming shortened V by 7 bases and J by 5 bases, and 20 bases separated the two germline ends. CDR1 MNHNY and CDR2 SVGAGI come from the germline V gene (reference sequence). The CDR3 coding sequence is TGTGCCAGCACCTCCTCTCGGGGCCGGGGGTATGGCTACACCTTC. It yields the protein CASTSSRGRGYGYTF.

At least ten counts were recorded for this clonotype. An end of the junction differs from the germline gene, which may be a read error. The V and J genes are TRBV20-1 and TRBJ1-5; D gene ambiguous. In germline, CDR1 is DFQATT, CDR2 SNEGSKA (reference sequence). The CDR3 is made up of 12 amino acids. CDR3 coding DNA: TGCAGTGCTGCACAAAGAAATCAGCCCCAGGATTTT. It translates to CSAAQRNQPQDF.

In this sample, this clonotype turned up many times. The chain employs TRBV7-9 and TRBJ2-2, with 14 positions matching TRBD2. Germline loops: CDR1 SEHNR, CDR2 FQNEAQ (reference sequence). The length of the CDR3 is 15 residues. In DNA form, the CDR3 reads TGTGCTAAAACCGGGACTAGCGGGAGCGCCGGGGAGCTGTTTTTT. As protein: CAKTGTSGSAGELFF.

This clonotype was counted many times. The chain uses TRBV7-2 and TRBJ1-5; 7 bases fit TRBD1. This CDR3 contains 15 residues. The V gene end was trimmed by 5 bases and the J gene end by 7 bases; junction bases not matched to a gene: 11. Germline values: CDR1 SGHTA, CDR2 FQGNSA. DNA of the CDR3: TGTGCCAGCAGCCAGGGACAGCATTGGGCCCAGCCCCAGCATTTT. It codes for CASSQGQHWAQPQHF.

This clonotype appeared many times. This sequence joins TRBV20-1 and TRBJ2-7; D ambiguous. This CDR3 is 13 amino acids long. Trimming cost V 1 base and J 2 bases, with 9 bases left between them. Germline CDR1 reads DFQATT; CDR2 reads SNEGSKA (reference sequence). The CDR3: CSARGHLAYEQYF. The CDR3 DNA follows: TGCAGTGCTAGAGGTCACTTAGCCTACGAGCAGTACTTC.

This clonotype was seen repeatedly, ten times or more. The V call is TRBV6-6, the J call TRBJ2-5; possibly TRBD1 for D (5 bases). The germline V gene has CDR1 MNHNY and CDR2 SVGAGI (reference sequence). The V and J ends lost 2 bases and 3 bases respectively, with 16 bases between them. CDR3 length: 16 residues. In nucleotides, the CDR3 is TGTGCCAGCAGTTACGGTCGTAGGGGAATTGAAGAGACCCAGTACTTC. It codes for CASSYGRRGIEETQYF.

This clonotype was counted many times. The CDR3 reads CASSYWWGGDNEQFF. The CDR3, as DNA: TGTGCCAGCAGTTACTGGTGGGGGGGCGACAATGAGCAGTTCTTC. The chain combines TRBV6-5 with TRBJ2-1; a weak D match, TRBD2 (7 bases). Germline assignment: CDR1 MNHEY and CDR2 SVGAGI. The CDR3 is made up of 15 amino acids. V lost 1 base, J lost 5 bases, and 12 bases lay in between.

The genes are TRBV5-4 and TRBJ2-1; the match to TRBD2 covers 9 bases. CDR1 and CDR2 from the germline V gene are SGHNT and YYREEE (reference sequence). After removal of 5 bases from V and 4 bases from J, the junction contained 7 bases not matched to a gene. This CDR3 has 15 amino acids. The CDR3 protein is CASRHSLAGYNEQFF. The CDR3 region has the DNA TGTGCCAGCAGACACAGCCTAGCGGGGTACAATGAGCAGTTCTTC. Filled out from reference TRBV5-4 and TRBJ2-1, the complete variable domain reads ETGVTQSPTHLIKTRGQQVTLRCSSQSGHNTVSWYQQALGQGPQFIFQYYREEENGRGNFPPRFSGLQFPNYSSELNVNALELDDSALYLCASRHSLAGYNEQFFGPGTRLTVL.

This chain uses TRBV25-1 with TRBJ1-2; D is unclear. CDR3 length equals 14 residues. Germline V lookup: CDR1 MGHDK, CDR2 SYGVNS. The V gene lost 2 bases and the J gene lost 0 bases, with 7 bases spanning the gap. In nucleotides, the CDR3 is TGTGCCAGCAGTGAACAGGCGACTAACTATGGCTACACCTTC. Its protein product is CASSEQATNYGYTF.

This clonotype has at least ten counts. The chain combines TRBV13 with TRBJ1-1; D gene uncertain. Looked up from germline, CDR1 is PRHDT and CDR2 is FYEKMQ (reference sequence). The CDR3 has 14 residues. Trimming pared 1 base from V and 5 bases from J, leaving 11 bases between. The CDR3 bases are TGTGCCAGCAGCTTAGAGCCGTGGGTAACTGAAGCTTTCTTT. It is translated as CASSLEPWVTEAFF.

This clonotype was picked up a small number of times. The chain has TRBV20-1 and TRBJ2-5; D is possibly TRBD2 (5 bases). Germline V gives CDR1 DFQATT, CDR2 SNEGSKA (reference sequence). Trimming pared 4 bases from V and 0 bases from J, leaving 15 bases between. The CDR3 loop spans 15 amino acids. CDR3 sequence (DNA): TGCAGTGCTACCGGCCTTGGAGCGGACCAAGAGACCCAGTACTTC. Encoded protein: CSATGLGADQETQYF.

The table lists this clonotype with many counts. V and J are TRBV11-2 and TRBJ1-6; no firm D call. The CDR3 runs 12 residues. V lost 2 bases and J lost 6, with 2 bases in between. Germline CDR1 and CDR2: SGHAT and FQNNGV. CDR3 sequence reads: CASSLSNSPLHF. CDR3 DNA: TGTGCCAGCAGCTTAAGTAATTCACCCCTCCACTTT.

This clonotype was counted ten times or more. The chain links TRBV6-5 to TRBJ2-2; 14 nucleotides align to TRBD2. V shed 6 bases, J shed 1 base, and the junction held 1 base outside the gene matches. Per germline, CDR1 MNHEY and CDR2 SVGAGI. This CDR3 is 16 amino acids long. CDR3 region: CASRGLAGVNTGELFF. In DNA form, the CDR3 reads TGTGCCAGCAGGGGACTAGCGGGAGTGAACACCGGGGAGCTGTTTTTT.

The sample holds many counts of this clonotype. The CDR3 spells CASVPGLPGVETQYF. The CDR3 DNA is TGTGCCAGCGTCCCGGGCCTTCCGGGAGTAGAGACCCAGTACTTC. J is TRBJ2-5 and V is TRBV7-7, with TRBD2 as a possible D gene (6 bases). The CDR3 is 15 amino acids. Germline V gene sequence: CDR1 SSHAT, CDR2 FNYEAQ (reference sequence). V was clipped by 8 bases and J by 4 bases, with 20 bases between them.